The 26 T cell receptor beta chains below all came from one sample that was sequenced in a study of shared clonotypes between healthy human individuals. Naive CD8 cells were CD45RO-negative, positively selected for CCR7, excluding terminally differentiated effector memory CD45RA+ cells. Profiled with immunoSEQ multiplex PCR; TCRdb holds only in-frame clones, not every one. The sample carries some 2.1 million clones, approximately 94% recorded once. The source material was naive CD8+ T cells sorted from blood. All receptors come from a man aged 18 to 35 in good health.

The CDR3 sequence: CASSETSGENNEQFF. For the CDR3, the DNA is TGCGCCAGCAGTGAGACTAGCGGGGAAAACAATGAGCAGTTCTTC. V and J are TRBV10-1 and TRBJ2-1, with 10 nucleotides matching TRBD2. The V and J ends lost 2 bases and 5 bases, in that order; junction bases with no gene match: 3. Germline V lookup: CDR1 WNHNN, CDR2 SYGVQD (reference sequence). The CDR3 is made up of 15 amino acids.

This chain connects TRBV2 to TRBJ2-7; tentatively, D is TRBD2 (6 bases). Trimming left V 3 bases short and J 7 bases short, with 22 bases between. This CDR3 is built from 16 residues. The germline CDR1 and CDR2 sequences are SNHLY and FYNNEI. The CDR3 DNA reads TGTGCCAGCAGTGATATTTGGGGGGAAAGGCATCGGGAGCAGTACTTC. Its protein is CASSDIWGERHREQYF.

On this clone: The sample contains more than one DNA sequence encoding this CDR3. This chain joins TRBV4-1 and TRBJ2-7; 9 bases are a match to TRBD1. Germline CDR1 and CDR2: MGHRA and YSYEKL. The CDR3 runs 14 residues. V was clipped by 3 bases and J by 5 bases; unmatched bases: 5. CDR3 protein: CASSQGTGRHEQYF. In nucleotides, the CDR3 is TGCGCCAGCAGCCAGGGGACAGGGAGACACGAGCAGTACTTC.

The CDR3 loop reads CASSLVSSPGTQYF. DNA for the CDR3: TGTGCCAGCAGTTTGGTCAGCAGCCCAGGTACGCAGTATTTT. The chain employs TRBV27 and TRBJ2-3; the D is unclear. Per germline, CDR1 MNHEY and CDR2 SMNVEV (reference sequence). The CDR3 loop spans 14 amino acids. The V gene lost 3 bases and the J gene lost 8 bases, with 15 bases spanning the gap.

A word on this clone: The same CDR3 arises from other DNA sequences in this sample as well. The DNA of the CDR3 is TGTGCCAGCAGTCTAACAGGGGTCGGCAATCAGCCCCAGCATTTT. Residues: CASSLTGVGNQPQHF. The chain couples TRBV28 to TRBJ1-5; 7 nucleotides align to TRBD1. V dropped 5 bases and J dropped 2; count of bases not matched to a gene: 6. The CDR3 loop spans 15 amino acids. Looked up from germline, CDR1 is MDHEN and CDR2 is SYDVKM.

The chain couples TRBV10-2 to TRBJ1-1; D is unclear. Trimming left V 11 bases short and J 2 bases short, with 12 bases between. Germline CDR1 reads WSHSY; CDR2 reads SAAADI. This CDR3 has 12 residues. The CDR3 DNA is TGCGCCTCCTGTAGGCCTAACACTGAAGCTTTCTTT. As protein: CASCRPNTEAFF.

This chain connects TRBV30 to TRBJ2-1, with TRBD2 as a possible D gene (6 bases). The CDR3 runs 14 residues. Germline V gene lookup returns CDR1 GTSNPN and CDR2 SVGIG (reference sequence). V was clipped by 5 bases and J by 8 bases, with 19 bases between them. CDR3 DNA sequence: TGTGCCTGGGACTTTTCTTCTGGAGGGGATGAGCAGTTCTTC. Protein product: CAWDFSSGGDEQFF.

The chain uses TRBV18 and TRBJ2-7; 10 positions agree with TRBD1. Germline CDR1 KGHSH, CDR2 LQKENI. CDR3 length: 18 amino acids. Trimming removed 3 bases from V and 3 bases from J; junction bases left unmatched: 14. CDR3 region: CASSPDSGTGVEYYEQYF. CDR3 DNA sequence: TGTGCCAGCTCACCCGACAGCGGGACAGGGGTCGAGTACTACGAGCAGTACTTC. The whole variable domain, filled in from reference TRBV18 and TRBJ2-7, reads NAGVMQNPRHLVRRRGQEARLRCSPMKGHSHVYWYRQLPEEGLKFMVYLQKENIIDESGMPKERFSAEFPKEGPSILRIQQVVRGDSAAYFCASSPDSGTGVEYYEQYFGPGTRLTVT.

The chain is built from TRBV28 and TRBJ1-1, with unresolved D. In germline, CDR1 is MDHEN, CDR2 SYDVKM. V was pared by 3 bases and J by 0 bases, with 8 bases between. The CDR3 runs to 14 residues. The CDR3 reads CASSLTVLNTEAFF. CDR3 bases: TGTGCCAGCAGTTTGACGGTTCTGAACACTGAAGCTTTCTTT.

The rearrangement links TRBV15 to TRBJ2-1; D ambiguous. This CDR3 spans 14 amino acids. Germline CDR1 LNHNV, CDR2 YYDKDF (reference sequence). V was trimmed by 4 bases and J by 3 bases, leaving 10 bases between them. CDR3 protein: CATSKKLNYNEQFF. The CDR3 DNA reads TGTGCCACCAGCAAAAAACTGAACTACAATGAGCAGTTCTTC.

The chain employs TRBV19 and TRBJ2-3; D gene ambiguous. Trimming shortened V by 2 bases and J by 2 bases, and 11 bases separated the two germline ends. The CDR3 contains 15 residues. Germline V lookup: CDR1 LNHDA, CDR2 SQIVND (reference sequence). The CDR3 loop reads CASSITGPATDTQYF. In nucleotides, the CDR3 is TGTGCCAGTAGTATAACCGGGCCGGCCACAGATACGCAGTATTTT.

This clone was observed a single time. This chain links TRBV12-5 with TRBJ1-1, with 7 bases matching TRBD1. J gave up 6 bases and V 6 bases, and 4 bases lay outside the gene matches. This CDR3 has 12 amino acids. Per the germline V gene, CDR1 is LGHNT and CDR2 is FRNRAP. The CDR3 nucleotides are TGTGCTAGTGGGAACCAGGGGGCTGAAGCTTTCTTT. It specifies CASGNQGAEAFF.

V and J are TRBV2 and TRBJ1-1; D call uncertain. The germline V and J ends were trimmed by 6 bases and 7 bases, with 9 bases remaining between them. CDR3 length: 11 residues. From germline, CDR1 is SNHLY and CDR2 FYNNEI. The CDR3 DNA reads TGTGCCAGCAGAATTGGACTTGAAGCTTTCTTT. This encodes CASRIGLEAFF.

V and J are TRBV19 and TRBJ2-3; 10 positions match TRBD1. The V gene end was trimmed by 3 bases and the J gene end by 2 bases; junction bases not matched to a gene: 11. Germline values: CDR1 LNHDA, CDR2 SQIVND (reference sequence). The CDR3 has 18 amino acids. The CDR3 coding sequence is TGTGCCAGTAGTATCAGGCCGGGACAGGGGACATACACAGATACGCAGTATTTT. Translating gives CASSIRPGQGTYTDTQYF.

This chain connects TRBV5-4 to TRBJ2-1; 7 nucleotides line up with TRBD2. Germline V gene sequence: CDR1 SGHNT, CDR2 YYREEE (reference sequence). The CDR3 spans 20 residues. Unmatched junction bases numbered 17, after V lost 2 bases and J lost 0 bases. CDR3 in DNA: TGTGCCAGCAGCTTATTGACTAGCTCTGGCCCGGTGAGCTCCTACAATGAGCAGTTCTTC. Protein product: CASSLLTSSGPVSSYNEQFF. Using reference TRBV5-4 and TRBJ2-1 for the parts outside the CDR3, the full variable domain is ETGVTQSPTHLIKTRGQQVTLRCSSQSGHNTVSWYQQALGQGPQFIFQYYREEENGRGNFPPRFSGLQFPNYSSELNVNALELDDSALYLCASSLLTSSGPVSSYNEQFFGPGTRLTVL.

Concerning this clone itself: Different DNA sequences within this sample yield the same CDR3. The chain links TRBV5-1 to TRBJ2-1, with 9 bases aligning to TRBD2. V was pared by 0 bases and J by 6 bases, with 4 bases of the junction left unmatched. Germline V CDR1 and CDR2: SGHRS, YFSETQ. CDR3 length: 15 residues. The CDR3, as DNA: TGCGCCAGCAGCTTGGTGGCGGGGGGGCTCAATGAGCAGTTCTTC. Its protein product is CASSLVAGGLNEQFF.

The chain employs TRBV27 and TRBJ1-1, with D unclear. The CDR3 contains 14 residues. The germline V and J ends were trimmed by 5 bases and 1 base, with 11 bases remaining between them. CDR1 MNHEY and CDR2 SMNVEV come from the germline V gene (reference sequence). The CDR3 DNA reads TGTGCCAGCAGTAGAGGGTGGGAGAACACTGAAGCTTTCTTT. Its translation is CASSRGWENTEAFF.

The rearrangement joins TRBV7-8 to TRBJ1-2; the D is unclear. The CDR3 covers 14 residues. Trimming removed 1 base at V and 0 bases at J, with 6 bases between. Germline V gives CDR1 SGHVS, CDR2 FQNEAQ. CDR3 bases: TGTGCCAGCAGCTTAGGGTCAGCTAACTATGGCTACACCTTC. It encodes CASSLGSANYGYTF.

The CDR3 protein is CASSVGVDTVVWTQYF. CDR3 nucleotide sequence: TGTGCCAGCAGCGTAGGGGTGGACACCGTTGTATGGACCCAGTACTTC. V gene TRBV9 combines with J gene TRBJ2-5, with TRBD1 as a possible D gene (5 bases). The V gene's germline CDR1 is SGDLS and CDR2 YYNGEE. Trimming cost V 0 bases and J 7 bases, with 19 bases left between them. The length of the CDR3 is 16 residues.

J is TRBJ2-2 and V is TRBV30; the D is unclear. This CDR3 spans 13 amino acids. Germline CDR1 is GTSNPN and CDR2 is SVGIG (reference sequence). V was clipped by 6 bases and J by 5 bases, with 13 bases between them. CDR3 protein: CACMPQETGELFF. CDR3 bases: TGTGCCTGTATGCCCCAGGAGACCGGGGAGCTGTTTTTT.

The J gene is TRBJ1-5, the V gene TRBV5-6; D may be TRBD1 (5 bases). CDR3 length: 17 amino acids. V lost 4 bases to trimming and J lost 1 base, with 18 bases between them. The germline gives CDR1 SGHDT, CDR2 YYEEEE. CDR3: CASSPTGRAGSNQPQHF. CDR3 nucleotides: TGTGCCAGCAGCCCGACCGGCCGGGCAGGGAGCAATCAGCCCCAGCATTTT.

The rearrangement uses TRBV6-5 and TRBJ2-7; a weak D match, TRBD1 (6 bases). CDR1 is MNHEY, CDR2 SVGAGI, per germline. V was clipped by 2 bases and J by 2 bases, with 10 bases between them. This CDR3 spans 14 amino acids. The CDR3 sequence is CASSYGQLTYEQYF. CDR3 nucleotide sequence: TGTGCCAGCAGTTACGGACAGCTGACCTACGAGCAGTACTTC.

This chain links TRBV11-2 with TRBJ2-7; the D gene could be TRBD1 or TRBD2 (5 bases each). This CDR3 has 13 amino acids. CDR1 is SGHAT, CDR2 FQNNGV, per germline. V was shortened by 5 bases and J by 7 bases, with 15 bases between the two germline ends. The CDR3 reads CASSPGTSQEQYF. CDR3 sequence (DNA): TGTGCCAGCAGCCCCGGGACGAGCCAAGAGCAGTACTTC. Drawing the rest from reference TRBV11-2 and TRBJ2-7, the complete variable domain is EAGVAQSPRYKIIEKRQSVAFWCNPISGHATLYWYQQILGQGPKLLIQFQNNGVVDDSQLPKDRFSAERLKGVDSTLKIQPAKLEDSAVYLCASSPGTSQEQYFGPGTRLTVT.

The chain uses TRBV4-1 and TRBJ2-1, with 13 bases fitting TRBD2. The CDR3 is 17 residues long. Germline CDR1 MGHRA, CDR2 YSYEKL. Trimming took 0 bases from V and 4 from J; bases not matched to a gene: 3. The CDR3 reads CASSQEQGLAGYNEQFF. In DNA form, the CDR3 reads TGCGCCAGCAGCCAAGAACAGGGACTAGCGGGGTACAATGAGCAGTTCTTC.

V usage is TRBV7-8 and J usage is TRBJ2-2; D is undetermined. Trimming removed 0 bases from V and 4 bases from J, with 6 bases in between. The CDR3 extends over 14 amino acids. Germline CDR1 reads SGHVS; CDR2 reads FQNEAQ. CDR3 in amino acids: CASSLAVLTGELFF. CDR3 DNA: TGTGCCAGCAGCTTAGCGGTCCTCACCGGGGAGCTGTTTTTT. The full variable domain, in which reference TRBV7-8 and TRBJ2-2 provide the parts outside the CDR3, is GAGVSQSPRYKVAKRGQDVALRCDPISGHVSLFWYQQALGQGPEFLTYFQNEAQLDKSGLPSDRFFAERPEGSVSTLKIQRTQQEDSAVYLCASSLAVLTGELFFGEGSRLTVL.

In regard to this clone: The sample holds other DNA sequences that translate to the same CDR3. The chain recombines TRBV27 with TRBJ2-1; 11 bases are shared with TRBD1. Per germline, CDR1 MNHEY and CDR2 SMNVEV (reference sequence). The CDR3 is 14 residues long. The trim removed 3 bases at V and 7 bases at J, leaving 2 bases unmatched. This CDR3 reads CASSLGTGGNEQFF. The CDR3 DNA is TGTGCCAGCAGTTTGGGGACAGGGGGTAATGAGCAGTTCTTC.